Below, 8 T cell receptor beta chains from the same sample are listed, as sequenced in a study of CXCR3-negative and CXCR3-positive naive CD8 T cells. In preparing the TRB cDNA libraries, 5' RACE with UMI labels was used. TCRdb reanalyzed the 5' RACE reads, giving one entry per CDR3 protein sequence and no DNA. Its listing shows 85,000 to 130,000 distinct CDR3 sequences. Regarding the study as a whole: CXCR3-positive naive cells carried more hydrophobic TRB CDR3s than CXCR3-negative ones.

Their antigens remain unidentified. Sequenced: naive CXCR3+ CD8+ T cells from blood. Subset noted: CD45RO-CCR7+CD27+CD95- naive CD8+ T cells expressing CXCR3 (TNR3+). These receptors were taken from a human donor in good health. Some clones in this sample may be carry-over from other donors' samples.

The V call is TRBV14, the J call TRBJ2-7. CDR1 SGHDN and CDR2 FVKESK come from the germline V gene. The CDR3 contains 16 residues. The CDR3 is CASSQVGSLFSYEQYF.

The CDR3 sequence is CASKEGTNTGELFF. The gene calls are TRBV13 and TRBJ2-2; TCRdb picks TRBD1, but there is no DNA to check that call. This CDR3 region has 14 residues. The V gene's germline CDR1 is PRHDT and CDR2 FYEKMQ (reference sequence).

The chain joins TRBV12-3 or TRBV12-4 to TRBJ2-1; as DNA is missing, the TRBD2 call by TCRdb cannot be tested. The CDR3 has 18 amino acids. The CDR3 sequence: CASSPGTSGSWIGDEQFF.

The V call is TRBV6-2 or TRBV6-3, the J call TRBJ2-7; TCRdb names TRBD1, which stays unverified in the absence of DNA. The CDR3 loop spans 17 amino acids. Germline values: CDR1 MNHEY, CDR2 SVGEGT. This CDR3 is CASSYSVTGTDSYEQHF.

The genes are TRBV20-1 and TRBJ2-1; absent DNA, TCRdb's TRBD2 call cannot be checked. This CDR3 comprises 13 residues. Germline-derived CDR1 and CDR2 are DFQATT and SNEGSKA (reference sequence). CDR3: CSVRTSGSYEQFF.

The genes are TRBV10-2 and TRBJ2-1. The CDR3 totals 13 residues. Germline V gene lookup returns CDR1 WSHSY and CDR2 SAAADI. The CDR3: CASSSTSYNEQFF.

The rearrangement links TRBV27 to TRBJ2-3; TCRdb's D call of TRBD2 is untestable without DNA. Germline CDR1 reads MNHEY; CDR2 reads SMNVEV (reference sequence). CDR3 length: 16 amino acids. This chain's CDR3 is CASSPRLAGAGDTQYF.

The chain has TRBV28 and TRBJ1-5; no DNA is available, so the TRBD1 call from TCRdb remains unchecked. The CDR3 totals 15 residues. CDR1 and CDR2 (germline): MDHEN, SYDVKM. CDR3 protein: CASSLVDRGNQPQHF.